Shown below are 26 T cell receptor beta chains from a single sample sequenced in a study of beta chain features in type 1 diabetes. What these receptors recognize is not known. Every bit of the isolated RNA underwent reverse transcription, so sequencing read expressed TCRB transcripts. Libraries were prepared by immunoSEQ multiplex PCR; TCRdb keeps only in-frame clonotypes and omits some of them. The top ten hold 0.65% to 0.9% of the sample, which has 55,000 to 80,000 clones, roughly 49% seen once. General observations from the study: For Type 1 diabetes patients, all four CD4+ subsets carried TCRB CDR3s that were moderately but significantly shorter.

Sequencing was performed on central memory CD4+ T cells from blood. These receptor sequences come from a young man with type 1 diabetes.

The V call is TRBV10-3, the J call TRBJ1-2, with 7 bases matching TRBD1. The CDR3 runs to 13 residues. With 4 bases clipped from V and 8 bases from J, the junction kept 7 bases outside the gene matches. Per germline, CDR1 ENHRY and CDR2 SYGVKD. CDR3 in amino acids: CAISADRVGGYTF. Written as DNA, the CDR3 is TGTGCCATCAGTGCAGACAGGGTGGGAGGCTACACCTTC.

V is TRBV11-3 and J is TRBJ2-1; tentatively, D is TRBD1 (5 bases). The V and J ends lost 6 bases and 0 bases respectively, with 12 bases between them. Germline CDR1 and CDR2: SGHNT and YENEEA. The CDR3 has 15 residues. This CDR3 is CASSSQQVSYNEQFF. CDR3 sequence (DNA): TGTGCCAGCAGTTCTCAACAGGTCTCCTACAATGAGCAGTTCTTC.

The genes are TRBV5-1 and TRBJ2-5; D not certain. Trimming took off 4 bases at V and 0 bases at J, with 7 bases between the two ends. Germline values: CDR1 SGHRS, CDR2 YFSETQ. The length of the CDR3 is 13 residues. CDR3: CASSQQHQETQYF. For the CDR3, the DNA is TGCGCCAGCAGCCAACAGCACCAAGAGACCCAGTACTTC.

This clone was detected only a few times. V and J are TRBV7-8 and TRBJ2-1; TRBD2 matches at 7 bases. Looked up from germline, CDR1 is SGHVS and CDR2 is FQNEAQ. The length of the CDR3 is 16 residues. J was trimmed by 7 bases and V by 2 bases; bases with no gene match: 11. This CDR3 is CASSLSGRAGRNEQFF. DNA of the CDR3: TGTGCCAGCAGCTTAAGTGGGAGGGCGGGTAGGAATGAGCAGTTCTTC.

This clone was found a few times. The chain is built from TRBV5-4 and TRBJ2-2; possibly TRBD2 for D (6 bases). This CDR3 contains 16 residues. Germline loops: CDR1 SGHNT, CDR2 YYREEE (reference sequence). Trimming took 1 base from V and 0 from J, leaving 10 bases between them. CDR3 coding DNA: TGTGCCAGCAGCTTGTACGGCGGGGCGAACACCGGGGAGCTGTTTTTT. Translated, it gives CASSLYGGANTGELFF.

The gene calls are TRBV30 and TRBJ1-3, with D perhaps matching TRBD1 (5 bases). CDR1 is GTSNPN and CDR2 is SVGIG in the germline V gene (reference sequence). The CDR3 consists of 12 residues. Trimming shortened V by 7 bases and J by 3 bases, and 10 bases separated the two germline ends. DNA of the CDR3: TGTGCCTCCCCCGGGGGTGGAAACACCATATATTTT. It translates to CASPGGGNTIYF.

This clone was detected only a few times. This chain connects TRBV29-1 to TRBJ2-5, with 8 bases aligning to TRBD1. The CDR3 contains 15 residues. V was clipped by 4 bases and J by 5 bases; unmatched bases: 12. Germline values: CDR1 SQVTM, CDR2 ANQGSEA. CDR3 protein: CSVAAGQGLWETQYF. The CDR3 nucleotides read TGCAGCGTTGCGGCAGGACAGGGTCTATGGGAGACCCAGTACTTC.

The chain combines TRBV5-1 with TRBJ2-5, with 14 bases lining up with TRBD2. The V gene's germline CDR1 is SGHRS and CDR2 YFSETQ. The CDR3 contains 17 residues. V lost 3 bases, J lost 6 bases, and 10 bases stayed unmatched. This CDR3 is CASSSDSGTSGGKTQYF. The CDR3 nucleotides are TGCGCCAGCAGCTCAGACTCCGGGACTAGCGGGGGAAAGACCCAGTACTTC.

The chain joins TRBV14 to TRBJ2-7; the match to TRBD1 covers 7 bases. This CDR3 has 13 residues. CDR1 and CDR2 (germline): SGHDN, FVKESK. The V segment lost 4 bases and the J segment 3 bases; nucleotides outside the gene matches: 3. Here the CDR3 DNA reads TGTGCCAGCAGCCCGGGACAGCGCTACGAGCAGTACTTC. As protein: CASSPGQRYEQYF.

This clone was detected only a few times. The CDR3 DNA reads TGTGCCAGCAGCTTTGATCTGAGGATTGTGAATGAGCAGTTCTTC. Its protein product is CASSFDLRIVNEQFF. This chain uses TRBV7-8 with TRBJ2-1; D unresolved. Per the germline V gene, CDR1 is SGHVS and CDR2 is FQNEAQ. Trimming removed 3 bases from V and 7 bases from J, with 16 bases in between. The CDR3 has 15 amino acids.

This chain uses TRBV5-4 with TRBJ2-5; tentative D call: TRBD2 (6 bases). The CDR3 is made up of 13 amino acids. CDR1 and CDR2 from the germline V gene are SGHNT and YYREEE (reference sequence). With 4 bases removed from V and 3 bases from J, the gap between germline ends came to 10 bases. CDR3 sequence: CASSRDFEETQYF. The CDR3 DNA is TGTGCCAGCAGCAGGGACTTTGAAGAGACCCAGTACTTC.

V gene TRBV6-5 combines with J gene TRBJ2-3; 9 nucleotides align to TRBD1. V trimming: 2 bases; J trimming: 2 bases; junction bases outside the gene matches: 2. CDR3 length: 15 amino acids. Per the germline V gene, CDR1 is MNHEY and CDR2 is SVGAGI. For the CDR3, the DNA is TGTGCCAGCAGTTACGGGGACAGGGCCACAGATACGCAGTATTTT. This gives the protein CASSYGDRATDTQYF.

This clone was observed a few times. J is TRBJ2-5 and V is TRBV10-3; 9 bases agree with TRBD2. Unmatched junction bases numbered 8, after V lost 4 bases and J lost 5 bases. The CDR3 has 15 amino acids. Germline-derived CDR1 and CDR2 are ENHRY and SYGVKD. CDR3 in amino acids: CAISGVAGDRETQYF. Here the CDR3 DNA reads TGTGCCATCAGTGGGGTAGCGGGGGATCGGGAGACCCAGTACTTC.

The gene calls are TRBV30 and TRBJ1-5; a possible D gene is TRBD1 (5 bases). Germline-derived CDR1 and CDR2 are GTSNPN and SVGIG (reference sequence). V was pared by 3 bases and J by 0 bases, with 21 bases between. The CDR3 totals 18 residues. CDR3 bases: TGTGCCTGGAGAAGTCCTGCGGGGACTCCTCTTAGCAATCAGCCCCAGCATTTT. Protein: CAWRSPAGTPLSNQPQHF.

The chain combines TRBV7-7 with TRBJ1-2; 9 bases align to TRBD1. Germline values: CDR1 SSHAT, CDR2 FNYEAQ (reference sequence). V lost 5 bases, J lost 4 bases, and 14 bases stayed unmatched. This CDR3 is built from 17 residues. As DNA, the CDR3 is TGTGCCAGCAGCCCGATCGGCACCGGGACAGGGATCTATGGCTACACCTTC. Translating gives CASSPIGTGTGIYGYTF.

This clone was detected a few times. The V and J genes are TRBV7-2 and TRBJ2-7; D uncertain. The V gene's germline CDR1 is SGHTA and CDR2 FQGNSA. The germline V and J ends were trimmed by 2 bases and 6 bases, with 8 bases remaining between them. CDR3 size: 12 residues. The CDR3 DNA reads TGTGCCAGCAGCTTAACCAGAGGCGAGCAGTACTTC. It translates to CASSLTRGEQYF. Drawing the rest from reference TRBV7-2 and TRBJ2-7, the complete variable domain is GAGVSQSPSNKVTEKGKDVELRCDPISGHTALYWYRQSLGQGLEFLIYFQGNSAPDKSGLPSDRFSAERTGGSVSTLTIQRTQQEDSAVYLCASSLTRGEQYFGPGTRLTVT.

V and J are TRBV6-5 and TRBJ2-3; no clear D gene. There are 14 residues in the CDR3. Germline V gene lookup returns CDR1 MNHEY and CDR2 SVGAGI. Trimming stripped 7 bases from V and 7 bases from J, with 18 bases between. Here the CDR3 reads CASTPPGDFNTQYF. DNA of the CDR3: TGTGCCAGCACCCCGCCCGGAGATTTCAATACGCAGTATTTT.

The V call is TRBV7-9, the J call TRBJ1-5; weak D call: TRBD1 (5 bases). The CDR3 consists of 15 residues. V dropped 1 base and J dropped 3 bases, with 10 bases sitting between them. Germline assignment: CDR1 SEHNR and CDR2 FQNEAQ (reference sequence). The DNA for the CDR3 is TGTGCCAGCAGCTTAGGAGACAGTAACAATCAGCCCCAGCATTTT. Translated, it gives CASSLGDSNNQPQHF.

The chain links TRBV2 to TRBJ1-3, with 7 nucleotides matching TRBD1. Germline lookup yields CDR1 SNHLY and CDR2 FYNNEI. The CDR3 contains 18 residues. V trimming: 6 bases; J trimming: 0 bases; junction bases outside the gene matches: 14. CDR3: CASRIGGVNLHSGNTIYF. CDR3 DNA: TGTGCCAGCAGGATAGGGGGCGTTAACCTACACTCTGGAAACACCATATATTTT.

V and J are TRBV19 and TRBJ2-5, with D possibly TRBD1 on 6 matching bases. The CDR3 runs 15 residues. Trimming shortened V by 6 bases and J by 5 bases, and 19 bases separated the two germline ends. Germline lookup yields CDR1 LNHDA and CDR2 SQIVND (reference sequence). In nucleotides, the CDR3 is TGTGCCAGTAGCCAGACAGTAACAGGGTCCGAGACCCAGTACTTC. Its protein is CASSQTVTGSETQYF.

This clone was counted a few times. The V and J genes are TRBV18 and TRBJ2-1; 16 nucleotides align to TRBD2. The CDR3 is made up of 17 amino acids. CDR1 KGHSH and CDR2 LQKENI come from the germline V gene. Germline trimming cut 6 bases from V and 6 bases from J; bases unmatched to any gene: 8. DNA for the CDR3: TGTGCCAGCTCTCGGGGGACTAGCGGGAGGGCCGTCAATGAGCAGTTCTTC. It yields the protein CASSRGTSGRAVNEQFF.

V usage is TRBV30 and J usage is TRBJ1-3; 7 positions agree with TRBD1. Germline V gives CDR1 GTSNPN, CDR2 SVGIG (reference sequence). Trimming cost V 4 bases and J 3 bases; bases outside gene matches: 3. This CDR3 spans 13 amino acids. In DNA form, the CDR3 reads TGTGCCTGGAACAGGGGAGGTGGAAACACCATATATTTT. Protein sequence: CAWNRGGGNTIYF.

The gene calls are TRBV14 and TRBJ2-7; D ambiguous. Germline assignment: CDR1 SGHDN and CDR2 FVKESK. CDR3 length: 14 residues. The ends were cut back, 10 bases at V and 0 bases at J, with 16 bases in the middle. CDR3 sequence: CATQVRKSSYEQYF. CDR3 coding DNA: TGTGCCACCCAAGTCAGGAAGTCCTCCTACGAGCAGTACTTC. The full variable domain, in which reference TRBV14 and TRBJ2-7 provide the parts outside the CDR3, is EAGVTQFPSHSVIEKGQTVTLRCDPISGHDNLYWYRRVMGKEIKFLLHFVKESKQDESGMPNNRFLAERTGGTYSTLKVQPAELEDSGVYFCATQVRKSSYEQYFGPGTRLTVT.

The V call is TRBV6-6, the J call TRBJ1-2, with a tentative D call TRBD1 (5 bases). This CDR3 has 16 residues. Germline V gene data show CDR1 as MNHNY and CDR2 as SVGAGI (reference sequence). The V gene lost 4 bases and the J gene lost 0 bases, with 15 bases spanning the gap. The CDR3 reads CASSSRGGGSNYGYTF. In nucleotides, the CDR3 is TGTGCCAGCAGTTCCCGTGGGGGGGGTTCTAACTATGGCTACACCTTC.

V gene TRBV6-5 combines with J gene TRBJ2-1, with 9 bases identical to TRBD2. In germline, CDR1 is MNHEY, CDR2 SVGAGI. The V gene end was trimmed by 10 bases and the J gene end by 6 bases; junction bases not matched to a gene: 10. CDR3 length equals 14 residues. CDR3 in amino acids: CATRPGLASNEQFF. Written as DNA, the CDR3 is TGTGCCACCCGCCCGGGACTAGCCTCCAATGAGCAGTTCTTC.

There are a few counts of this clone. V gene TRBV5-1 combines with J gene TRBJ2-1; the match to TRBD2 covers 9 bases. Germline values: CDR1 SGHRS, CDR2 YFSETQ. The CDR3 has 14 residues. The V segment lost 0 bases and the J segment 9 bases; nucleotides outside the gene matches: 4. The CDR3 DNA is TGCGCCAGCAGCTTGGGGGCGGGAGGGCGTGAGCAGTTCTTC. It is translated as CASSLGAGGREQFF.